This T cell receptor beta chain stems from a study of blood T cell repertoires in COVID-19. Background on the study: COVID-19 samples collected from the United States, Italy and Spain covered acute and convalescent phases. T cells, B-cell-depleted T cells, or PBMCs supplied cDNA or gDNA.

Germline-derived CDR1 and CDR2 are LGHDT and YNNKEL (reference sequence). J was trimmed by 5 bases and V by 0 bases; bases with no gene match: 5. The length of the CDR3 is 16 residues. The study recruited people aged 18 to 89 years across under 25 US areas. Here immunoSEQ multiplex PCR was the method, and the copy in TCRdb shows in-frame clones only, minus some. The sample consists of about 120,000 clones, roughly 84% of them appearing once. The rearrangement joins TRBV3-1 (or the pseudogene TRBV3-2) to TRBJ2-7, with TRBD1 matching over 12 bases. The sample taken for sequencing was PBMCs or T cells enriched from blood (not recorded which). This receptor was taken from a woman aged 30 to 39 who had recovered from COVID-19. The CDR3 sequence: CASSQDPGQGADEQYF. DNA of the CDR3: TGTGCCAGCAGCCAAGATCCGGGACAGGGGGCTGACGAGCAGTACTTC.